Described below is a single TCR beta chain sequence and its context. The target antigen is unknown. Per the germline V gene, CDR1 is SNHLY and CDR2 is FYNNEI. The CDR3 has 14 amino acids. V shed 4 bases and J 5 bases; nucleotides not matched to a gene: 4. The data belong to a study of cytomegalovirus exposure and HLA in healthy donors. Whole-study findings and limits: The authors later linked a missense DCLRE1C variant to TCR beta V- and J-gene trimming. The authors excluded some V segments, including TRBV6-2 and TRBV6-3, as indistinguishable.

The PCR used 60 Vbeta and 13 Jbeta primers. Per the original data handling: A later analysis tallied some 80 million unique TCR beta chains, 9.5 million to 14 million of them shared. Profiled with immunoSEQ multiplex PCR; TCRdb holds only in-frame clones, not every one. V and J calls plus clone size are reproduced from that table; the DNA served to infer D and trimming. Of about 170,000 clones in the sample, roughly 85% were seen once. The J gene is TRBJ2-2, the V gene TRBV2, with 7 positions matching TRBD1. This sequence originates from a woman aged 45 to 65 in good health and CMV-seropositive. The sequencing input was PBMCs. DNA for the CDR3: TGTGCCAGCAGTGTACAGGGGCCTACCGGGGAGCTGTTTTTT. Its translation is CASSVQGPTGELFF.